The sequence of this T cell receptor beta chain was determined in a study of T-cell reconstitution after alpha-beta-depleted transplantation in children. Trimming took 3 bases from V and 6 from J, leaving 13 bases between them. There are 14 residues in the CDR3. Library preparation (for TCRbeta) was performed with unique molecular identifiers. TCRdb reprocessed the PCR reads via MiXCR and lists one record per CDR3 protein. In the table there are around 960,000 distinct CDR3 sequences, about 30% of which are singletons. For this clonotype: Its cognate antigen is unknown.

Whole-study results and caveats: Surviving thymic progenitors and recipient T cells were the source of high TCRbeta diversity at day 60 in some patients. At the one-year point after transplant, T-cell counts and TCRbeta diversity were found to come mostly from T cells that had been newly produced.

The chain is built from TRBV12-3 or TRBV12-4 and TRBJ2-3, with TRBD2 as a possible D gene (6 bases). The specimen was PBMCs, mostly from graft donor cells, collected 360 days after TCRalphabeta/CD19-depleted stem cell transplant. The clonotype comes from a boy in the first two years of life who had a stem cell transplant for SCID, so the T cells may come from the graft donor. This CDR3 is CASSFLVAGDTQYF. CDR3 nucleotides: TGTGCCAGCAGTTTTCTTGTTGCGGGGGATACGCAGTATTTT.